Reported below is one T cell receptor beta chain. This clonotype was observed at least ten times. The antigen it recognizes is unknown. No base qualities exist here, and no much larger clone lies one base off it. Hyperthyroidism patients were newly diagnosed, with disease duration under 2 months, and aged 18 to 65 years. Patients with other autoimmune diseases, uncontrolled infections, pregnancy or lactation were excluded. Clinical symptoms, serum thyroxine, TRAb, thyroid ultrasound and orbital computed tomography were used for diagnosis. Total RNA was extracted with Trizol reagent and quality-checked on an Agilent 2100 Bioanalyzer. V is cut back by 6 bases and J by 5 bases, with 9 bases in the junction unmatched. Via the germline V gene, CDR1 is SQVTM and CDR2 ANQGSEA. Including the terminal cysteine and phenylalanine, the CDR3 comprises 13 residues. Just CDR3 DNA is preserved here, 39 bases in frame from base 1.

This sample stems from a study of Graves' ophthalmopathy and Graves' hyperthyroidism (dated by TCRdb to 2016 to 2018). Broadly, across the study: Hyperthyroidism was defined as stable when no progression to ophthalmopathy occurred within 18 months of follow-up. Following sample collection, hyperthyroidism patients were given methimazole at a starting dose of 30 mg daily, and ophthalmopathy patients were given high-dose intravenous methylprednisolone. In roughly six hyperthyroidism patients, the T-cell repertoire of thyroid tissue was compared with the T-cell repertoire of blood. To tell Graves' ophthalmopathy apart from Graves' hyperthyroidism, and to predict which patients would progress to ophthalmopathy, the study relied on TCR beta repertoire signatures. To explore V-J signatures distinguishing ophthalmopathy from hyperthyroidism, a discovery set of about a hundred patients (roughly 45 ophthalmopathy, 55 to 60 stable hyperthyroidism) was enrolled. The independent validation cohort included roughly 19 hyperthyroidism patients plus 17 patients who later progressed from hyperthyroidism to ophthalmopathy. In total, 135 blood samples were TCR-sequenced: some 43 ophthalmopathy, approximately 80 hyperthyroidism and roughly 17 hyperthyroidism-to-ophthalmopathy patients. The paper as a whole reports these results and caveats: In cross-validation, the 13-signature model distinguished ophthalmopathy from stable hyperthyroidism with around 90% sensitivity and 81.08% specificity, while in the test set the corresponding values were around 79% and 71%. In validation, the model predicted ophthalmopathy progression with 70.59% sensitivity and 72% to 80% specificity; 12 predicted patients were CT-confirmed with GO in a median of approximately six months. Sample size was not statistically predetermined, and group allocation was not concealed from the investigators. Among expanded thyroid clonotypes with frequency above 0.001, most also showed up in blood, which suggests that blood repertoires may reflect the thyroid immune response.

For repertoire sequencing, TCR beta CDR3 regions were amplified from RNA transcripts. A first-round RT-PCR used HTBI primers with the Qiagen OneStep RT-PCR kit, followed by a second-round multiplex PCR, size selection and purification. Libraries were sequenced on an Illumina HiSeq2000 using paired-end 100 bp reads. The study's processing was this. Reads were processed with SOAPnuke, discarding reads with adapters, uncalled bases, mean Phred below 15, or no exact constant-primer or identifier match. COPE v1.2.5 was used to merge high-quality paired reads. Each unique nucleotide sequence was defined as a clonotype, and clonotypes were aligned to IMGT TRB V, D and J references with MiTCR v1.1. The analysis was limited to V-J combinations with a frequency above 0.0001, which together covered approximately 99% of repertoires. For each V-J combination, a TCR clonal expansion and chaos score was defined as the ratio of F50 clonal expansion to chaos observed in the TCRdist matrix. Welch's t-statistics and random forest were used to narrow the features down to 10 to 15 V-J combinations, which were then fed into a naive Bayes classifier. The Morisita-Horn index was used to measure how similar the thyroid and blood repertoires were. TCRdb ran its own pipeline on the public reads, namely fastp trimming at Q25 and MiXCR clone calling, and kept in-frame beta chains. Rows with a matching CDR3 protein are joined into one entry that keeps the most common DNA and genes. The V and J calls, along with clone size, are taken from TCRdb and not from the paper's own processing. The sample profile shows about 600,000 distinct CDR3 sequences; 35% to 40% of them were found once. The ten largest clones capture around 4.6% of the sample.

The V gene is TRBV29-1 and the J gene is TRBJ1-2, with 7 central nucleotides matching TRBD1. Sequenced: peripheral blood or thyroid tissue (not recorded which). This clonotype was obtained from an adult man with Graves' hyperthyroidism. The CDR3 in this case is CSVSLTGIYGYTF. The sequence in DNA is TGCAGCGTCTCATTGACAGGGATATATGGCTACACCTTC.